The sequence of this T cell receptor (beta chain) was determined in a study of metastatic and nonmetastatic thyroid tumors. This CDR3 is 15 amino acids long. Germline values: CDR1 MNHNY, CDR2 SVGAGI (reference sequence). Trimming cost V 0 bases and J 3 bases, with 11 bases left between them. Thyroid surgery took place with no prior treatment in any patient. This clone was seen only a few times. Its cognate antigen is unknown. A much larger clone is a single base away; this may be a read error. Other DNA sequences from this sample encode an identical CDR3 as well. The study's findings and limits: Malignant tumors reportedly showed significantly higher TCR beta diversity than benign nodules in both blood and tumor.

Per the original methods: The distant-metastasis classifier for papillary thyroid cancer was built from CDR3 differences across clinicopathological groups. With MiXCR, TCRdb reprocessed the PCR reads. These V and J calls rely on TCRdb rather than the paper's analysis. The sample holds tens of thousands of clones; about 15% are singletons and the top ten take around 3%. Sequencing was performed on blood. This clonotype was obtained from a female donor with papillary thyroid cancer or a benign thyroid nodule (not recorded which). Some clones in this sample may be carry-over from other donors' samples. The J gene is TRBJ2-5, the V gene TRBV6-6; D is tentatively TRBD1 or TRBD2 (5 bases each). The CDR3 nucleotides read TGTGCCAGCAGTTACTCTGTAGGGGAGAAAGAGACCCAGTACTTC. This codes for CASSYSVGEKETQYF.